This T cell receptor (beta chain) is drawn from a study of OX40 agonist ivuxolimab in advanced cancers. Study-level information: Those enrolled were 80% to 85% male, with a mean age of roughly 62 years and ages from about 20 to 85.

The protocol was immunoSEQ multiplex PCR, while the TCRdb copy is restricted to in-frame clones and leaves out a portion. The data hold tens of thousands of clones, with approximately 94% observed a single time. V lost 0 bases and J lost 0, with 5 bases in between. The CDR3 contains 13 residues. CDR1 is GTSNPN and CDR2 is SVGIG in the germline V gene (reference sequence). The chain couples TRBV30 to TRBJ1-1; D remains ambiguous. The sequencing used CD4+ or CD8+ T cells sorted from blood, collected in a trial of the OX40 agonist ivuxolimab. This TCR was sampled from an adult with an advanced solid tumor such as melanoma, head and neck, liver or kidney cancer. The CDR3 here is CAWSVGMNTEAFF. CDR3 coding DNA: TGTGCCTGGAGTGTGGGGATGAACACTGAAGCTTTCTTT.